The clone carrying this T cell receptor (beta chain) occurred many times. Its antigen remains unidentified. Trimming pared 6 bases from V and 11 bases from J, leaving 13 bases between. The CDR3 consists of 11 residues. Germline loops: CDR1 MDHEN, CDR2 SYDVKM. This sample was taken from a study of T cell repertoires in cytomegalovirus infection. Study information: Both CMV infection and a matching HLA type were indicated by public TCR beta signatures.

TCRdb itself ran the reads through MiXCR, one entry per CDR3 protein. The sample has 200,000 to 300,000 distinct CDR3 sequences; approximately 14% are singletons. Study results and caveats: The cumulative frequency of public TCR beta families distinguished individuals who carried CMV together with the relevant HLA.

The rearrangement joins TRBV28 to TRBJ1-1; D is undetermined. What was sequenced was PBMCs. This receptor was taken from a human donor in good health (CMV status not recorded). Some clones in this sample may be carry-over from other donors' samples. CDR3 DNA sequence: TGTGCCAGCAGCCTGACCCTCGAGGCTTTCTTT. Encoded protein: CASSLTLEAFF.